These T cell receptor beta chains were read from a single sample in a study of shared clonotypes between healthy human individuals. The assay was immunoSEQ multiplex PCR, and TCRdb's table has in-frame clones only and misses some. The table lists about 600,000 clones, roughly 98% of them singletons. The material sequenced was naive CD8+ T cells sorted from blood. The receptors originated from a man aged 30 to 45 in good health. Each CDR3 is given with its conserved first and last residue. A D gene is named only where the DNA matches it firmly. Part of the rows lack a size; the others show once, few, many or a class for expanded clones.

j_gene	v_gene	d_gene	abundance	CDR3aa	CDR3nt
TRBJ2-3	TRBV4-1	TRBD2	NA	CASSQEGGTDTQYF	TGCGCCAGCAGCCAAGAGGGGGGGACAGATACGCAGTATTTT
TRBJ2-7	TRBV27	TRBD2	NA	CASRRSGTSPSYEQYF	TGTGCCAGCAGGAGATCCGGGACTAGCCCCTCCTACGAGCAGTACTTC
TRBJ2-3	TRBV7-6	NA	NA	CASSLEWGNTDTQYF	TGTGCCAGCAGCTTAGAATGGGGGAACACAGATACGCAGTATTTT
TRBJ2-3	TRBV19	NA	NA	CASLGRNTDTQYF	TGTGCCAGCCTCGGGAGAAACACTGATACGCAGTATTTT
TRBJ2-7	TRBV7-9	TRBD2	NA	CASSLVGRANYEQYF	TGTGCCAGCAGCTTAGTCGGGAGGGCCAACTACGAGCAGTACTTC
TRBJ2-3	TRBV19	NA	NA	CASSIGGFGADTQYF	TGTGCCAGTAGTATCGGTGGGTTCGGGGCAGATACGCAGTATTTT
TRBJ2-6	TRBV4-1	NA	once	CASSHGKLGASGANVLTF	TGCGCCAGCAGCCATGGAAAATTAGGGGCCTCTGGGGCCAACGTCCTGACTTTC
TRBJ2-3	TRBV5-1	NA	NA	CASSLDTTTDTQYF	TGCGCCAGCAGCTTGGATACTACTACAGATACGCAGTATTTT
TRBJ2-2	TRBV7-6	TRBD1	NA	CASSQTGGIGELFF	TGTGCCAGCAGCCAGACAGGGGGCATCGGGGAGCTGTTTTTT
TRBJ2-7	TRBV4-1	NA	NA	CASSQAPEDEQYF	TGCGCCAGCAGCCAAGCCCCCGAGGACGAGCAGTACTTC
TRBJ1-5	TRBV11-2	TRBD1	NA	CASSPGGGNQPQHF	TGTGCCAGCAGCCCAGGGGGTGGCAATCAGCCCCAGCATTTT
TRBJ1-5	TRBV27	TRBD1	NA	CASRPGTANQPQHF	TGTGCCAGCAGGCCGGGGACAGCTAATCAGCCCCAGCATTTT
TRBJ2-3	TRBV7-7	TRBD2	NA	CASSNLAGDTQYF	TGTGCTAGCAGCAACTTAGCGGGAGATACGCAGTATTTT
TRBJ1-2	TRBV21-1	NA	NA	CASSTRSANFEGENYGYTF	TGTGCCAGCAGCACCCGAAGCGCAAATTTCGAGGGGGAAAACTATGGCTACACCTTC
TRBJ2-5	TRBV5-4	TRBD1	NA	CASSTRDSQETQYF	TGTGCCAGCAGCACCCGGGACAGCCAAGAGACCCAGTACTTC
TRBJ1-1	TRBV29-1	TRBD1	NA	CSVEPRAGGEAFF	TGCAGCGTTGAACCAAGGGCAGGGGGTGAAGCTTTCTTT
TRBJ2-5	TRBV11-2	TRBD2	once	CASSLVPYEREAEETQYF	TGTGCCAGCAGCTTAGTCCCTTACGAGCGGGAGGCAGAAGAGACCCAGTACTTC
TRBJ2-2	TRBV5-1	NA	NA	CASSSEVNTGELFF	TGCGCCAGCAGCTCAGAGGTGAACACCGGGGAGCTGTTTTTT
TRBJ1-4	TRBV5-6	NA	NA	CASSLGARGKTEKLFF	TGTGCCAGCAGCTTGGGGGCCAGGGGAAAAACCGAAAAACTGTTTTTT
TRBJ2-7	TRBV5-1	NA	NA	CASSLFRDPSHYEQYF	TGCGCCAGCAGCTTGTTCCGGGACCCGAGCCACTACGAGCAGTACTTC
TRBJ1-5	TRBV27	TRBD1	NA	CASSFRGPGGAQHF	TGTGCCAGCAGTTTCAGGGGGCCTGGTGGGGCCCAGCATTTT
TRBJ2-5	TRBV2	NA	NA	CASRGTGAQYF	TGTGCCAGCAGGGGCACTGGCGCCCAGTACTTC
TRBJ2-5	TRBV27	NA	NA	CASSLYRAGETQYF	TGTGCCAGCAGTTTATATCGGGCGGGGGAGACCCAGTACTTC
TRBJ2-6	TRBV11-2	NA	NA	CASRPLDSGANVLTF	TGTGCCAGCAGACCCCTAGACTCTGGGGCCAACGTCCTGACTTTC
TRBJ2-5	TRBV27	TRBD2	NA	CASSFRAGGRTQYF	TGTGCCAGCAGTTTTCGGGCGGGAGGTCGGACCCAGTACTTC
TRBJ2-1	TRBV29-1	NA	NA	CSVEFRTVNEQFF	TGCAGCGTTGAATTCCGGACAGTCAATGAGCAGTTCTTC
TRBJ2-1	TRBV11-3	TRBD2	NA	CASSLEASGNNEQFF	TGTGCCAGCAGCTTAGAGGCTAGCGGGAACAATGAGCAGTTCTTC
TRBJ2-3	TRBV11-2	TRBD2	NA	CASSLGLAVDTQYF	TGTGCCAGCAGCCTCGGACTAGCTGTAGATACGCAGTATTTT
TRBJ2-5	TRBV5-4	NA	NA	CASSISSRGKETQYF	TGTGCCAGCAGCATAAGTTCCCGCGGGAAAGAGACCCAGTACTTC
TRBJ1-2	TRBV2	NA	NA	CASSEVGGNYGYTF	TGTGCCAGCAGTGAAGTGGGAGGCAACTATGGCTACACCTTC
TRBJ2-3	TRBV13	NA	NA	CASSPVAIGTQYF	TGTGCCAGCAGCCCCGTAGCTATCGGTACGCAGTATTTT
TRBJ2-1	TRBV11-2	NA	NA	CASSSEWGELQFF	TGTGCCAGCAGCTCGGAATGGGGGGAACTCCAGTTCTTC
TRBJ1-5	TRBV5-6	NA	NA	CASSPQGNQPQHF	TGTGCCAGCAGCCCACAGGGAAATCAGCCCCAGCATTTT
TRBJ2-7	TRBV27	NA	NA	CASSGAGTATYEQYF	TGTGCCAGCAGCGGAGCCGGGACGGCAACCTACGAGCAGTACTTC
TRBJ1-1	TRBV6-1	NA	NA	CASSVSGYTEAFF	TGTGCCAGCAGTGTTTCTGGGTACACTGAAGCTTTCTTT
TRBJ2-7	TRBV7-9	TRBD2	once	CASRQSAGGAYEQYF	TGTGCCAGCAGACAGTCTGCGGGAGGGGCCTACGAGCAGTACTTC
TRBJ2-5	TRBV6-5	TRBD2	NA	CASRRGLADLREYF	TGTGCCAGCAGAAGGGGACTAGCGGACTTGCGCGAGTACTTC
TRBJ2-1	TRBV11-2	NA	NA	CASSHRTKSPPNEQFF	TGTGCCAGCAGCCATCGGACCAAGTCCCCTCCCAATGAGCAGTTCTTC
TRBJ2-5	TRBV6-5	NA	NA	CASSHGGGETQYF	TGTGCCAGCAGCCACGGGGGTGGGGAGACCCAGTACTTC
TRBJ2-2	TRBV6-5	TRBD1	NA	CASRWTGGRTGELFF	TGTGCCAGCAGGTGGACAGGGGGGAGGACCGGGGAGCTGTTTTTT